These 19 T cell receptor beta chains share one sample of origin, sequenced in a study of shared clonotypes between healthy human individuals. TCRdb keeps only in-frame clones here, not all; method: immunoSEQ multiplex PCR. This sample has around 2,000,000 clones; roughly 94% occur once, and the top ten carry 1.2%. Naive CD8 cells comprised CD45RO-negative, CCR7-positively selected cells, excluding terminally differentiated effector memory CD45RA+ cells. The sequenced material came from naive CD8+ T cells sorted from blood. These receptors originate from a man younger than 30 in good health.

The chain employs TRBV23-1 and TRBJ2-7, with 7 bases matching TRBD1. TRBV23-1 counts as an open reading frame of uncertain function. V was clipped by 3 bases and J by 4 bases; unmatched bases: 12. This CDR3 comprises 16 residues. For the CDR3, the DNA is TGCGCCAGCAGTCAGTGGAGTGGCAGGGGGATGTACGAGCAGTACTTC. Its translation is CASSQWSGRGMYEQYF.

This clone was counted once. Distinct nucleotide sequences in the sample also encode this CDR3. The genes are TRBV9 and TRBJ2-1; 8 bases are shared with TRBD1. Germline V gene lookup returns CDR1 SGDLS and CDR2 YYNGEE. J lost 8 bases, V lost 0 bases, and 4 bases had no gene match. The CDR3 spans 14 residues. The CDR3: CASSVVPGGDEQFF. The CDR3 bases are TGTGCCAGCAGCGTAGTGCCAGGGGGCGATGAGCAGTTCTTC.

V and J are TRBV7-9 and TRBJ2-7, with 11 bases aligning to TRBD1. The V and J ends lost 3 bases and 6 bases, in that order; junction bases with no gene match: 4. The CDR3 covers 14 residues. The V gene's germline CDR1 is SEHNR and CDR2 FQNEAQ (reference sequence). The CDR3, as DNA: TGTGCCAGCAGCTTGGGACAGGGGGGGATCGAGCAGTACTTC. It is translated as CASSLGQGGIEQYF. Complete variable domain (other parts from reference TRBV7-9 and TRBJ2-7): DTGVSQNPRHKITKRGQNVTFRCDPISEHNRLYWYRQTLGQGPEFLTYFQNEAQLEKSRLLSDRFSAERPKGSFSTLEIQRTEQGDSAMYLCASSLGQGGIEQYFGPGTRLTVT.

To note about this clone: The sample has other DNA sequences that encode this CDR3 too. The J gene is TRBJ2-7, the V gene TRBV27; D unclear. The CDR3 length is 13 residues. V was pared by 0 bases and J by 3 bases, with 6 bases between. Germline values: CDR1 MNHEY, CDR2 SMNVEV (reference sequence). The CDR3, as DNA: TGTGCCAGCAGTTTATCATACGGCTACGAGCAGTACTTC. It encodes CASSLSYGYEQYF.

The sample holds one count of this clone. At the DNA level, this CDR3 is encoded by other sequences in the same sample as well. The chain combines TRBV5-6 with TRBJ2-7, with D perhaps TRBD1 (5 bases). CDR1 is SGHDT, CDR2 YYEEEE, per germline. This CDR3 region has 12 residues. The V end lost 5 bases, the J end lost 1 base, and 7 bases lay between the germline ends. In nucleotides, the CDR3 is TGTGCCAGCAGTAGGGGTTCCTACGAGCAGTACTTC. Translated, it gives CASSRGSYEQYF.

The rearrangement links TRBV7-9 to TRBJ1-2, with a weak D call TRBD1 (6 bases). The CDR3 is 14 residues long. CDR1 SEHNR and CDR2 FQNEAQ come from the germline V gene (reference sequence). Trimming left V 1 base short and J 8 bases short, with 14 bases between. For the CDR3, the DNA is TGTGCCAGCAGCTTAGGGGGAACAGGGCCCGGCTACACCTTC. Translation gives CASSLGGTGPGYTF. The full variable domain, with the rest looked up from reference TRBV7-9 and TRBJ1-2, is DTGVSQNPRHKITKRGQNVTFRCDPISEHNRLYWYRQTLGQGPEFLTYFQNEAQLEKSRLLSDRFSAERPKGSFSTLEIQRTEQGDSAMYLCASSLGGTGPGYTFGSGTRLTVV.

The J gene is TRBJ2-6, the V gene TRBV4-1; D ambiguous. This CDR3 has 16 amino acids. Per the germline V gene, CDR1 is MGHRA and CDR2 is YSYEKL. V was pared by 1 base and J by 4 bases, with 11 bases between. CDR3 sequence: CASSQGVYEGANVLTF. For the CDR3, the DNA is TGCGCCAGCAGCCAAGGGGTTTATGAAGGGGCCAACGTCCTGACTTTC.

V usage is TRBV11-2 and J usage is TRBJ2-6, with D hard to call. The ends were cut back, 0 bases at V and 0 bases at J, with 12 bases in the middle. The CDR3 loop spans 18 amino acids. Germline V lookup: CDR1 SGHAT, CDR2 FQNNGV. The CDR3 protein is CASSLEYAPLSGANVLTF. CDR3 DNA sequence: TGTGCCAGCAGCTTAGAATATGCCCCCCTCTCTGGGGCCAACGTCCTGACTTTC. The full variable domain, completed using reference TRBV11-2 and TRBJ2-6, is EAGVAQSPRYKIIEKRQSVAFWCNPISGHATLYWYQQILGQGPKLLIQFQNNGVVDDSQLPKDRFSAERLKGVDSTLKIQPAKLEDSAVYLCASSLEYAPLSGANVLTFGAGSRLTVL.

The chain links TRBV5-6 to TRBJ2-1, with D hard to call. Germline CDR1 SGHDT, CDR2 YYEEEE. V was trimmed by 2 bases and J by 0 bases, leaving 9 bases between them. CDR3 length: 15 amino acids. CDR3: CASSLPPSSYNEQFF. As DNA, the CDR3 is TGTGCCAGCAGCTTACCACCAAGCTCCTACAATGAGCAGTTCTTC.

The chain carries TRBV2 and TRBJ2-1; D uncertain. CDR3 size: 14 residues. The germline gives CDR1 SNHLY, CDR2 FYNNEI. V was clipped by 4 bases and J by 2 bases, with 9 bases between them. The CDR3 coding sequence is TGTGCCAGCAGTGTTTACGCTACCTACAATGAGCAGTTCTTC. It translates to CASSVYATYNEQFF.

The rearrangement links TRBV5-4 to TRBJ2-1; 10 nucleotides match TRBD2. This CDR3 has 15 amino acids. J was trimmed by 8 bases and V by 2 bases; bases with no gene match: 7. Germline V gives CDR1 SGHNT, CDR2 YYREEE (reference sequence). CDR3 loop: CASSLLAGGGDEQFF. CDR3 nucleotide sequence: TGTGCCAGCAGCTTATTAGCGGGGGGCGGGGATGAGCAGTTCTTC. The complete variable domain, with remaining parts taken from reference TRBV5-4 and TRBJ2-1, reads ETGVTQSPTHLIKTRGQQVTLRCSSQSGHNTVSWYQQALGQGPQFIFQYYREEENGRGNFPPRFSGLQFPNYSSELNVNALELDDSALYLCASSLLAGGGDEQFFGPGTRLTVL.

This clone occurred once. V gene TRBV19 combines with J gene TRBJ2-2; D is unclear. Deletions cut 6 bases from V and 1 base from J, with 6 bases between. The CDR3 sequence is 13 residues long. Germline lookup yields CDR1 LNHDA and CDR2 SQIVND (reference sequence). The CDR3 nucleotides read TGTGCCAGTAGCCAGGTGAACACCGGGGAGCTGTTTTTT. Its translation is CASSQVNTGELFF.

The chain is built from TRBV19 and TRBJ2-1; the D gene is possibly TRBD1 (5 bases). The V end lost 4 bases, the J end lost 4 bases, and 14 bases lay between the germline ends. This CDR3 comprises 15 residues. CDR1 is LNHDA, CDR2 SQIVND, per germline (reference sequence). CDR3 amino acids: CASSTSPGLYNEQFF. DNA of the CDR3: TGTGCCAGTAGTACTTCGCCAGGGCTTTACAATGAGCAGTTCTTC.

This clone is a singleton in its sample. Additional DNA sequences in this sample encode the identical CDR3. The V and J genes are TRBV4-1 and TRBJ2-7; TRBD1 or TRBD2 may be the D gene (5 bases each). The CDR3 loop spans 13 amino acids. Between the trimmed V and J ends, which lost 0 bases and 5 bases, there was a span of 8 bases. Germline loops: CDR1 MGHRA, CDR2 YSYEKL. The CDR3 region is CASSQDLGDEQYF. The CDR3 nucleotides are TGCGCCAGCAGCCAAGATCTGGGGGACGAGCAGTACTTC.

V gene TRBV28 combines with J gene TRBJ1-2, with 7 bases that match TRBD1. The V segment lost 2 bases and the J segment 6 bases; nucleotides outside the gene matches: 3. Germline V CDR1 and CDR2: MDHEN, SYDVKM. This CDR3 has 13 residues. CDR3 region: CASSLRTGDGYTF. CDR3 coding DNA: TGTGCCAGCAGTTTAAGAACAGGGGATGGCTACACCTTC.

The DNA for the CDR3 is TGTGCCAGCAGCTCCTGGGGGACGGGGCAGTATTTT. As protein: CASSSWGTGQYF. The chain uses TRBV7-6 and TRBJ2-3; either TRBD1 or TRBD2 may fit D (5 bases each). V lost 4 bases and J 11 bases, leaving 13 bases between the germline ends. CDR3 length: 12 residues. The germline V gene has CDR1 SGHVS and CDR2 FNYEAQ.

The chain combines TRBV27 with TRBJ2-7; possible D gene TRBD1, 6 bases. The CDR3 is 13 residues long. In germline, CDR1 is MNHEY, CDR2 SMNVEV (reference sequence). Trimming took off 7 bases at V and 5 bases at J, with 15 bases between the two ends. CDR3: CASTKQGTHEQYF. CDR3 coding DNA: TGTGCCAGCACTAAACAGGGTACGCACGAGCAGTACTTC.

The V gene is TRBV19, the J gene TRBJ1-1, with D uncertain. Deletions cut 6 bases from V and 2 bases from J, with 10 bases between. The CDR3 runs to 13 residues. CDR1 LNHDA and CDR2 SQIVND come from the germline V gene (reference sequence). In nucleotides, the CDR3 is TGTGCCAGTAGGGGAGAGGGAAACACTGAAGCTTTCTTT. It is translated as CASRGEGNTEAFF.

This chain joins TRBV10-2 and TRBJ2-3, with D possibly matching TRBD2 (6 bases). The V end lost 2 bases, the J end lost 6 bases, and 15 bases lay between the germline ends. Germline V gene data show CDR1 as WSHSY and CDR2 as SAAADI. There are 15 residues in the CDR3. The CDR3 spells CASSEASAVPDTQYF. The CDR3 nucleotides are TGCGCCAGCAGTGAGGCTAGCGCCGTGCCCGATACGCAGTATTTT.